One and the same sample provided the 5 T cell receptor beta chains below, sequenced in a study of cytomegalovirus exposure and HLA in healthy donors. 60 Vbeta and 13 Jbeta primers were used in PCR. Using immunoSEQ multiplex PCR, the repertoire was profiled, and TCRdb retains in-frame clones only, with some absent. The sample yields nearly 100,000 clones, around a tenth seen once. What was sequenced was PBMCs. The origin of the receptors is a man aged 50 or older in good health and CMV-seropositive.

This clone has a handful of counts. CDR3: CASSLLLNTGELFF. The CDR3 DNA reads as TGTGCCAGCAGCCTACTCCTTAACACCGGGGAGCTGTTTTTT. The rearrangement uses TRBV5-6 and TRBJ2-2, with D hard to call. The germline gives CDR1 SGHDT, CDR2 YYEEEE. Trimming took 4 bases from V and 2 from J, leaving 9 bases between them. CDR3 length: 14 residues.

This clone showed up just a few times. The genes are TRBV6-1 and TRBJ1-5; 10 nucleotides line up with TRBD1. Germline CDR1 is MNHNS and CDR2 is SASEGT. V shed 6 bases, J shed 3 bases, and the junction held 5 bases outside the gene matches. The CDR3 covers 15 residues. Written as DNA, the CDR3 is TGTGCCAGCAGCTTGACAGGGGGCCCCAATCAGCCCCAGCATTTT. It is translated as CASSLTGGPNQPQHF.

The V call is TRBV30, the J call TRBJ1-6; 10 nucleotides align to TRBD1. The germline gives CDR1 GTSNPN, CDR2 SVGIG (reference sequence). V dropped 5 bases and J dropped 8; count of bases not matched to a gene: 0. CDR3 length: 12 residues. This chain's CDR3 is CAWGTGDSPLHF. The CDR3 DNA follows: TGTGCCTGGGGGACAGGGGATTCACCCCTCCACTTT. The full variable domain, in which reference TRBV30 and TRBJ1-6 provide the parts outside the CDR3, is SQTIHQWPATLVQPVGSPLSLECTVEGTSNPNLYWYRQAAGRGLQLLFYSVGIGQISSEVPQNLSASRPQDRQFILSSKKLLLSDSGFYLCAWGTGDSPLHFGNGTRLTVT.

The gene calls are TRBV5-1 and TRBJ2-1; 7 bases agree with TRBD1. With V trimmed by 6 bases and J by 6 bases, 6 bases remained unmatched. Germline V gene sequence: CDR1 SGHRS, CDR2 YFSETQ. CDR3 length equals 13 residues. The CDR3 DNA reads TGCGCCAGCAATCCGGGACAGCTCAATGAGCAGTTCTTC. This encodes CASNPGQLNEQFF.

This rearrangement joins TRBV7-8 to TRBJ2-5; TRBD2 might be the D (7 bases). The CDR3 covers 16 residues. Germline-derived CDR1 and CDR2 are SGHVS and FQNEAQ. Trimming cost V 4 bases and J 1 base, with 16 bases left between them. The chain's CDR3 is CASSSRGGLPQETQYF. In DNA form, the CDR3 reads TGTGCCAGCAGCTCTAGGGGGGGACTACCCCAAGAGACCCAGTACTTC.